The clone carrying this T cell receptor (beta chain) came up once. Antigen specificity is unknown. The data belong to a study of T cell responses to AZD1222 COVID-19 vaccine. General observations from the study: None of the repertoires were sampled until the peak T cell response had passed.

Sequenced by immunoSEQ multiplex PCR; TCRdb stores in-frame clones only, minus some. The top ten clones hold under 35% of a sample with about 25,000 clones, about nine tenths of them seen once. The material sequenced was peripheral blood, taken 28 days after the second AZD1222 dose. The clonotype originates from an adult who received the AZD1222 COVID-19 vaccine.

CDR3 sequence (DNA): TGTGCCATTCCACCGGGACAAGCTCACAATCAGCCCCAGCATTTT. It translates to CAIPPGQAHNQPQHF. This sequence joins TRBV28 and TRBJ1-5; a weak D match, TRBD1 (6 bases). The V end was cut by 10 bases, the J end by 3 bases, with 19 bases between. The CDR3 has 15 amino acids. Germline V CDR1 and CDR2: MDHEN, SYDVKM. Combining the CDR3 with reference TRBV28 and TRBJ1-5 gives the whole variable domain DVKVTQSSRYLVKRTGEKVFLECVQDMDHENMFWYRQDPGLGLRLIYFSYDVKMKEKGDIPEGYSVSREKKERFSLILESASTNQTSMYLCAIPPGQAHNQPQHFGDGTRLSIL.